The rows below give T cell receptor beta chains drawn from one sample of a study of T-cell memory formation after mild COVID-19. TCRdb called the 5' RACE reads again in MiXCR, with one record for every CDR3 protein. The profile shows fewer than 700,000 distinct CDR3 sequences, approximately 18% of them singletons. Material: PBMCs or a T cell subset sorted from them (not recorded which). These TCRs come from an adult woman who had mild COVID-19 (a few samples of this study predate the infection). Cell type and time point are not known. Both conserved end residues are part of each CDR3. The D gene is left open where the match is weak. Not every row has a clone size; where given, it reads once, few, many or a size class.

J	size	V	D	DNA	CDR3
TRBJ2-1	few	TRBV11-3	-	TGTGCCAGCAGTTCCGACCGGGGGACTCCCTACAATGAGCAGTTCTTC	CASSSDRGTPYNEQFF
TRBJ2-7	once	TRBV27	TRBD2	TGTGCCAGCAGCCTTAATAGCGGGAGCAGATACGAGCAGTACTTC	CASSLNSGSRYEQYF
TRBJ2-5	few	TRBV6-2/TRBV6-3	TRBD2	TGTGCCAGCAGTTATCCAATTGGACTAGCGGCCCAAGAGACCCAGTACTTC	CASSYPIGLAAQETQYF
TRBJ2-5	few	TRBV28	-	TGTGCCAGCAGTCTACCAGGACTCCATCAAGAGACCCAGTACTTC	CASSLPGLHQETQYF
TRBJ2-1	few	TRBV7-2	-	TGTGCCAGCAGCCCCGTAGGATCCTACAATGAGCAGTTCTTC	CASSPVGSYNEQFF
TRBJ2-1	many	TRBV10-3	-	TGTGCCATCGGCGTCGACTCCTACAATGAGCAGTTCTTC	CAIGVDSYNEQFF
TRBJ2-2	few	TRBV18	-	TGTGCCAGCTCACCATTGTCGGGGATTACCACCGGGGAGCTGTTTTTT	CASSPLSGITTGELFF
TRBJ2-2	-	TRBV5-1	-	TGCGCCAGCAGCCAATCCGGGGCCCGGGACGGGGAGCTGTTTTTT	CASSQSGARDGELFF
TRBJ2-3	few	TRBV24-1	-	TGTGCCACCTGCCATTCGGGGGAGACAGATACGCAGTATTTT	CATCHSGETDTQYF
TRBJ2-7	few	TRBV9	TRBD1	TGTGCCAGCAGCGTATCAGGGGGTTACGAGCAGTACTTC	CASSVSGGYEQYF
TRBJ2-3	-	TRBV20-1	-	TGCAGTGCTAGTCGTCGCCCAGATACGCAGTATTTT	CSASRRPDTQYF
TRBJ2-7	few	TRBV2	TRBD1	TGTGCCAGCAGTCTAACATATCAGGGGGCAGGTGGCGAGCAGTACTTC	CASSLTYQGAGGEQYF
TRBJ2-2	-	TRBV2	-	TGTGCCAGCAGTGAAACGGGACTGGGCACCGGGGAGCTGTTTTTT	CASSETGLGTGELFF
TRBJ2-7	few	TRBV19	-	TGTGCCAGTAGTCCCGGCCTCCGGGTGTTTGTGCAGTACTTC	CASSPGLRVFVQYF
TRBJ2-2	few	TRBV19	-	TGTGCCAGTGGGACTGTCATGAACACCGGGGAGCTGTTTTTT	CASGTVMNTGELFF
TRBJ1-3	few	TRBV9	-	TGTGCCAGCAGCCCGTGGACTGGAAACACCATATATTTT	CASSPWTGNTIYF
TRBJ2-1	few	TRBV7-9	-	TGTGCCAGCAGCTTGGGGCGGGTAGCCTTCTACAATGAGCAGTTCTTC	CASSLGRVAFYNEQFF
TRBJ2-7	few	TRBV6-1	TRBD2	TGTGCCAGCCTTCTGACTAGCGGAACCTACGAGCAGTACTTC	CASLLTSGTYEQYF
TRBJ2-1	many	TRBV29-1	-	TGCAGCGTTGCCTCCATCACGGGGGGCAGGGGTGAGCAGTTCTTC	CSVASITGGRGEQFF
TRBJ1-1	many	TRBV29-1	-	TGCAGCGGCGCCAGGGGTCCTGAAGCTTTCTTT	CSGARGPEAFF
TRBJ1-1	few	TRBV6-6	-	TGTGCCAGCAGTTCACACCCCCACACTGAAGCTTTCTTT	CASSSHPHTEAFF
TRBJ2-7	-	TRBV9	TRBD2	TGTGCCAGCAGCGCCTTAGGACTAGCGGATTCCTACGAGCAGTACTTC	CASSALGLADSYEQYF
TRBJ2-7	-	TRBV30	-	TGTGCCTTGAACAGGGGAGGATACGAGCAGTACTTC	CALNRGGYEQYF
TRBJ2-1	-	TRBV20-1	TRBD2	TGCAGTGGCAGACTAGCGGGATCGAATGAGCAGTTCTTC	CSGRLAGSNEQFF
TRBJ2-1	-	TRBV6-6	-	TGTGCCAGCACCGACAATGAGCAGTTCTTC	CASTDNEQFF
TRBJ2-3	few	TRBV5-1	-	TGCGCCAGCAGCCTGACCCCCGGACTCTCTAGCACAGATACGCAGTATTTT	CASSLTPGLSSTDTQYF
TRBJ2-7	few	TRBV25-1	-	TGTGCCAGCAGTGCCGCCGGGACATTCCTATCCTCCGAGCAGTACTTC	CASSAAGTFLSSEQYF
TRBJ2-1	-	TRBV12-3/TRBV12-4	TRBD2	TGTGCCAGTTCACTAGCGGGAGGGACTGAGCAGTTCTTC	CASSLAGGTEQFF
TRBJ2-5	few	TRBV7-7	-	TGTGCTAGCAGCTTGGGTAGCGGCTTTCGAGAGACCCAGTACTTC	CASSLGSGFRETQYF
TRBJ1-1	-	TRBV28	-	TGTGCCAGCAGTTTAGTTGGGCGGCAGGGAGCTTTCTTT	CASSLVGRQGAFF
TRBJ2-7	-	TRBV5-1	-	TGCGCCAGCAGCCTTGGGACCGCAGACTACGAGCAGTACTTC	CASSLGTADYEQYF
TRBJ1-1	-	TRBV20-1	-	TGCAGTGCTAGCGAGGGAGACAGAGTGAACACTGAAGCTTTCTTT	CSASEGDRVNTEAFF
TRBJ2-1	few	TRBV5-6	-	TGTGCCAGCAGCAACCGGGACCAACCCAATGAGCAGTTCTTC	CASSNRDQPNEQFF
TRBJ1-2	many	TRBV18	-	TGTGCCAGCTCACCCGGCTATGGCTACACCTTC	CASSPGYGYTF
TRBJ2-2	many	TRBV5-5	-	TGTGCCAGCAGCCGACAACCGGGACGGGAATACACCGGGGAGCTGTTTTTT	CASSRQPGREYTGELFF
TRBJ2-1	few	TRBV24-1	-	TGTGCCACCAGTGTGGCCAGGGCGCGTGAGCAGTTCTTC	CATSVARAREQFF
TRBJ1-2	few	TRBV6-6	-	TGTGCCAGCAGTTCGGCGGGGTCAGACTATGGCTACACCTTC	CASSSAGSDYGYTF
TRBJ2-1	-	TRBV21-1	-	TGTGCCACGACGGGGACTAGCGAGAACAATGAGCAGTTCTTC	CATTGTSENNEQFF
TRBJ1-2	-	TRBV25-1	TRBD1	TGTGCCAGCAGTGACAGGGGGGACGGGAGCTATGGCTACACCTTC	CASSDRGDGSYGYTF
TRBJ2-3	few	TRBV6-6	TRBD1	TGTGCCAGCAGTTACTCCCAGGGGGCCGATACGCAGTATTTT	CASSYSQGADTQYF
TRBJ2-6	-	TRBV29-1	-	TGCAGCGTTCGAGGGGGGACGTTCCTCTCTGGGGCCAACGACCTGACTTTC	CSVRGGTFLSGANDLTF
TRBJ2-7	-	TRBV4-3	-	TGCGCCAGCAGCCAATCTCTCGTCAGTCCCTACGAGCAGTACTTC	CASSQSLVSPYEQYF
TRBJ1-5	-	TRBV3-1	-	TGTGCCAGCAGCCAAGAGTGGGGAGGGTATAGCAATCAGCCCCAGCATTTT	CASSQEWGGYSNQPQHF
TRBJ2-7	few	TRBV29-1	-	TGCAGCGTTGAGGGTGCGGGTTACGAGCAGTACTTC	CSVEGAGYEQYF
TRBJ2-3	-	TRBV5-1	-	TGCGCCAGCAGCTGGAAATACAGTACAGATACGCAGTATTTT	CASSWKYSTDTQYF